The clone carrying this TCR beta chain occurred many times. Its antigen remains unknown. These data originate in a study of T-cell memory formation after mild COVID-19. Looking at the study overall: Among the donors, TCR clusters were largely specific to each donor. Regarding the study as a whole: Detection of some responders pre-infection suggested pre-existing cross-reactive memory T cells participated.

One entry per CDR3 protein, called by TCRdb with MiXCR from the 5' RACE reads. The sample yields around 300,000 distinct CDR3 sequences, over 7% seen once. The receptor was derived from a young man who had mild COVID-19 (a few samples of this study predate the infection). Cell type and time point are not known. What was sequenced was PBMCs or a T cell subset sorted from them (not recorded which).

CDR3 sequence (DNA): TGCAGTGCGCCTAGCGGGGGGGTCGAGCAGTACTTC. Encoded protein: CSAPSGGVEQYF. V usage is TRBV20-1 and J usage is TRBJ2-7, with 12 bases lining up with TRBD2. The V and J ends lost 6 bases and 6 bases, in that order; junction bases with no gene match: 3. CDR1 and CDR2 from the germline V gene are DFQATT and SNEGSKA (reference sequence). This CDR3 is 12 amino acids long.